The rows below give T cell receptor beta chains drawn from one sample of a study of cytomegalovirus exposure and HLA in healthy donors. Clones were read by immunoSEQ multiplex PCR, and TCRdb kept only the in-frame ones, dropping some. There are 40,000 to 55,000 clones in the sample; over 85% occur only once, and roughly 2.1% lies in the top ten. Sequencing was carried out using PBMCs. These receptors were obtained from a woman in her late teens or twenties in good health and CMV-seronegative. Each CDR3 is given with its conserved first and last residue. The D gene is left open where the match is weak. Size values are once, few and many counts, or a class for expanded clones, and some rows have none.

clone_size j_call v_call d_call cdr3_length cdr3_nt cdr3_aa
. TRBJ2-7 TRBV28 TRBD1 15 TGTGCCAGCAGTTTGCCGGGACAGGGGACCTACGAGCAGTACTTC CASSLPGQGTYEQYF
once TRBJ2-3 TRBV19 TRBD2 16 TGTGCCACATCGGGACTAGCGGGGGTCTACACAGATACGCAGTATTTT CATSGLAGVYTDTQYF
. TRBJ2-3 TRBV9 TRBD2 14 TGTGCCAGCAGCGTTAGCGGGAACACAGATACGCAGTATTTT CASSVSGNTDTQYF
. TRBJ2-1 TRBV5-1 TRBD1 16 TGCGCCAGTACTCTACTCTGGGGACAGGGGGCGGATGAGCAGTTCTTC CASTLLWGQGADEQFF
once TRBJ2-3 TRBV10-1 TRBD2 15 TGCGCCAGCAGTGAACTAGCGGGGGTCACAGATACGCAGTATTTT CASSELAGVTDTQYF
. TRBJ2-3 TRBV2 TRBD2 15 TGTGCCAGCAGGGTCGAACTAGCGGGGACAGATACGCAGTATTTT CASRVELAGTDTQYF
. TRBJ1-4 TRBV19 TRBD1 14 TGTGCCACGGGACAGGGGGCAAAATCTGAAAAACTGTTTTTT CATGQGAKSEKLFF
. TRBJ2-5 TRBV9 . 14 TGTGCCAGCAGCGGGGGCCCGACCTGGAATACCCAGTACTTC CASSGGPTWNTQYF
. TRBJ2-1 TRBV19 . 15 TGTGCCAGTAGCCTTAGCGGTAGCTCCTACAATGAGCAGTTCTTC CASSLSGSSYNEQFF
once TRBJ2-7 TRBV11-2 TRBD2 18 TGTGCCAGCAGCTCCGGGACTAGCGGGAGTTCCCGCTCCTACGAGCAGTACTTC CASSSGTSGSSRSYEQYF
few TRBJ1-2 TRBV7-8 . 15 TGTGCCAGCAGTCGGGGATGGGAGAGGGCTTATGGCTACACCTTC CASSRGWERAYGYTF
. TRBJ2-7 TRBV29-1 . 13 TGCAGCGTTGAAGCCAGAGGTTCCTACGAGCAGTACTTC CSVEARGSYEQYF
few TRBJ2-5 TRBV2 TRBD1 15 TGTGCCAGCAGTTATGGACAGGGTATGAGGGAGACCCAGTACTTC CASSYGQGMRETQYF
. TRBJ2-1 TRBV12-5 TRBD1 20 TGTGCTAGTGGTTTCAATCCGGGACAGGGATGGAGGGGCTCCTACAATGAGCAGTTCTTC CASGFNPGQGWRGSYNEQFF
. TRBJ2-7 TRBV4-1 TRBD1 14 TGCGCCAGCAGCCCACGGACAGGGTTTTACGAGCAGTACTTC CASSPRTGFYEQYF
. TRBJ2-1 TRBV6-1 TRBD2 16 TGTGCCAGCAGTGAATCTAGCGGCGGCTCCTACAATGAGCAGTTCTTC CASSESSGGSYNEQFF
. TRBJ2-1 TRBV27 . 14 TGTGCCAGCGGGGGGGCAGGGGCCCCTAATGAGCAGTTCTTC CASGGAGAPNEQFF
. TRBJ2-1 TRBV10-3 . 15 TGTGCCATCAGTGAGGATCCGGGGGGCGACAATGAGCAGTTCTTC CAISEDPGGDNEQFF
. TRBJ2-5 TRBV2 . 14 TGTGCCAGCAGTGTTCGGACAGTCCAAGAGACCCAGTACTTC CASSVRTVQETQYF
once TRBJ2-7 TRBV5-8 . 15 TGTGCCAGCAGCCGAGGCTCTCTTCTAGCCTACGAGCAGTACTTC CASSRGSLLAYEQYF
. TRBJ2-3 TRBV11-2 . 13 TGTGCCAGCAGCTTCTTACAGGGTGATACGCAGTATTTT CASSFLQGDTQYF
. TRBJ2-7 TRBV13 . 12 TGTGCCAGCAGCTTAGGTGGACTCGGGCAGTACTTC CASSLGGLGQYF
. TRBJ1-3 TRBV18 TRBD1 14 TGTGCCAGCTCACTGGACAGGGATGGAAACACCATATATTTT CASSLDRDGNTIYF
. TRBJ2-1 TRBV5-1 TRBD2 15 TGCGCCAGCAGCTTGGAGCGCCTAGCGGGCAATGAGCAGTTCTTC CASSLERLAGNEQFF
. TRBJ1-1 TRBV5-4 . 14 TGTGCCAGCAGCATCCGGGACCCTGGAGGGGCAGCTTTCTTT CASSIRDPGGAAFF
once TRBJ2-7 TRBV10-3 TRBD1 14 TGTGCCATCAGACGTCCCGGGACAGGGAACGAGCAGTACTTC CAIRRPGTGNEQYF
. TRBJ1-2 TRBV19 TRBD1 16 TGTGCCAGTAGCAAATTACAGGGGCAGGAAAGCTATGGCTACACCTTC CASSKLQGQESYGYTF
. TRBJ2-2 TRBV4-1 TRBD1 17 TGCGCCAGCAGCCGGAATAACGGACAGGGAAGCACCGGGGAGCTGTTTTTT CASSRNNGQGSTGELFF
. TRBJ1-5 TRBV5-1 TRBD1 15 TGCGCCAGCAGCTATACAGGGGCTAGCAATCAGCCCCAGCATTTT CASSYTGASNQPQHF
. TRBJ1-2 TRBV5-6 . 14 TGTGCCAGCAGCTTGGATCGGGGGAACTATGGCTACACCTTC CASSLDRGNYGYTF
. TRBJ2-7 TRBV5-4 TRBD2 13 TGTGCCAGCAGACTAGCGGGCTCCTACGAGCAGTACTTC CASRLAGSYEQYF
. TRBJ1-5 TRBV28 TRBD1 16 TGTGCCAGCAGTCTCGACAGGGGTATAAGCAATCAGCCCCAGCATTTT CASSLDRGISNQPQHF
. TRBJ2-1 TRBV18 . 13 TGTGCCAGCTCGACAGAAGCCTACAATGAGCAGTTCTTC CASSTEAYNEQFF
. TRBJ2-2 TRBV9 . 14 TGTGCCAGCAGCGGAGATCCGAACACCGGGGAGCTGTTTTTT CASSGDPNTGELFF
. TRBJ2-7 TRBV25-1 TRBD1 14 TGTGCCAGCAGTGAGGGACAGGGAATCTACGAGCAGTACTTC CASSEGQGIYEQYF
. TRBJ1-2 TRBV11-2 . 12 TGTGCCAGCAGCCATCAGGTTTCTGGCTACACCTTC CASSHQVSGYTF
. TRBJ1-1 TRBV6-1 TRBD1 16 TGTGCCAGCAGTGAAAACTCAGGACAGGGGAGGACTGAAGCTTTCTTT CASSENSGQGRTEAFF
. TRBJ2-3 TRBV5-1 . 15 TGCGCCAGCAGCTTCCGGGAGAAATTCTGGGATACGCAGTATTTT CASSFREKFWDTQYF
. TRBJ1-5 TRBV28 TRBD1 17 TGTGCCAGCAGTACTGACAGGGGGCGAAGGATCAATCAGCCCCAGCATTTT CASSTDRGRRINQPQHF
once TRBJ1-2 TRBV6-1 TRBD1 14 TGTGCCAGCAGGACAGGGGGCTTATCCTATGGCTACACCTTC CASRTGGLSYGYTF
. TRBJ2-7 TRBV9 . 12 TGTGCCAGCAGCGGCGACAACTACGAGCAGTACTTC CASSGDNYEQYF
. TRBJ2-1 TRBV28 . 14 TGTGCCAGCAGTTTTCCGCAGACAGGCAATGAGCAGTTCTTC CASSFPQTGNEQFF
. TRBJ2-1 TRBV9 TRBD2 15 TGTGCCAGCAGCGTAGTAAGCGGGGGTAGGGGTGAGCAGTTCTTC CASSVVSGGRGEQFF
. TRBJ1-1 TRBV5-1 . 14 TGCGCCAGCAGTCGGGGGAGTTCGAGCACTGAAGCTTTCTTT CASSRGSSSTEAFF
. TRBJ1-4 TRBV18 TRBD1 15 TGTGCCAGCTCACGAGGACAGGGCCCCAATGAAAAACTGTTTTTT CASSRGQGPNEKLFF
. TRBJ2-6 TRBV6-1 . 15 TGTGCCAGCAAGAAACAGGGCTCTGGGGCCAACGTCCTGACTTTC CASKKQGSGANVLTF
. TRBJ2-2 TRBV7-3 TRBD1 16 TGTGCCAGCAGCACCCGGACAGGGGGCACCACCGGGGAGCTGTTTTTT CASSTRTGGTTGELFF
. TRBJ1-1 TRBV6-4 . 16 TGTGCCAGCAGTGACTCGTTTGGGGGGGTGAACACTGAAGCTTTCTTT CASSDSFGGVNTEAFF